The 20 T cell receptor beta chains below all came from one sample that was sequenced in a study of PD-L1 blockade in urothelial cancer. Time point specified: peripheral blood 6 weeks after treatment start. The table came from immunoSEQ multiplex PCR; TCRdb's copy has only in-frame clones and leaves some out. The sample includes 15,000 to 20,000 clones, about 83% of them seen just once. Specimen: PBMCs, collected around atezolizumab (anti-PD-L1) treatment. All receptors derive from a middle-aged man with urothelial cancer.

J is TRBJ2-3 and V is TRBV10-3; D possibly corresponds to TRBD2 (6 bases). The germline V gene encodes CDR1 ENHRY and CDR2 SYGVKD. CDR3 length equals 13 residues. The germline V and J ends were trimmed by 11 bases and 1 base, with 13 bases remaining between them. The CDR3 here is CAVRDSRTDTQYF. The CDR3 bases are TGTGCCGTTCGGGACTCTCGCACAGATACGCAGTATTTT.

The gene calls are TRBV7-9 and TRBJ2-3; TRBD1 agrees at 10 bases. CDR1 and CDR2 from the germline V gene are SEHNR and FQNEAQ (reference sequence). Unmatched junction bases numbered 5, after V lost 5 bases and J lost 3 bases. The CDR3 is made up of 15 amino acids. CDR3 protein: CASSPRGQGTDTQYF. The DNA of the CDR3 is TGTGCCAGCAGCCCGAGGGGACAGGGGACAGATACGCAGTATTTT.

Only a few counts were recorded for this clone. The chain links TRBV14 to TRBJ1-1; 8 nucleotides agree with TRBD1. The CDR3 loop spans 15 amino acids. Germline V lookup: CDR1 SGHDN, CDR2 FVKESK. Trimming cost V 5 bases and J 6 bases; bases outside gene matches: 11. CDR3 in amino acids: CASSVITGGVAEAFF. CDR3 in DNA: TGTGCCAGCAGCGTAATCACAGGGGGGGTCGCTGAAGCTTTCTTT.

The CDR3 DNA sequence: TGTGCCTGGATAATTCGGGGGAAGAACTATGGCTACACCTTC. It translates to CAWIIRGKNYGYTF. J is TRBJ1-2 and V is TRBV30; perhaps TRBD1 as D (5 bases). CDR3 length: 14 amino acids. The germline CDR1 and CDR2 sequences are GTSNPN and SVGIG (reference sequence). The ends were cut back, 4 bases at V and 2 bases at J, with 14 bases in the middle.

The chain employs TRBV9 and TRBJ2-5; a possible D gene is TRBD2 (6 bases). V lost 3 bases and J 5 bases, leaving 14 bases between the germline ends. The CDR3 totals 14 residues. CDR1 is SGDLS and CDR2 is YYNGEE in the germline V gene. The chain's CDR3 is CASSAPGGVETQYF. The CDR3 nucleotides are TGTGCCAGCAGCGCGCCGGGCGGGGTCGAGACCCAGTACTTC.

The chain has TRBV5-6 and TRBJ1-3; maybe TRBD1 (5 bases). The CDR3 extends over 15 amino acids. Germline CDR1 SGHDT, CDR2 YYEEEE. Trimming shortened V by 0 bases and J by 4 bases, and 11 bases separated the two germline ends. Written as DNA, the CDR3 is TGTGCCAGCAGCTTGGCCCCGACAGTAGGAAACACCATATATTTT. Residues: CASSLAPTVGNTIYF. Together with reference TRBV5-6 and TRBJ1-3, the CDR3 gives the full variable domain: DAGVTQSPTHLIKTRGQQVTLRCSPKSGHDTVSWYQQALGQGPQFIFQYYEEEERQRGNFPDRFSGHQFPNYSSELNVNALLLGDSALYLCASSLAPTVGNTIYFGEGSWLTVV.

The chain employs TRBV7-9 and TRBJ2-5; D not certain. V lost 5 bases and J 1 base, leaving 17 bases between the germline ends. Germline values: CDR1 SEHNR, CDR2 FQNEAQ (reference sequence). CDR3 size: 16 residues. Here the CDR3 reads CASSQPAGTLQETQYF. CDR3 coding DNA: TGTGCCAGCAGCCAGCCGGCAGGTACCCTCCAAGAGACCCAGTACTTC.

The chain carries TRBV7-2 and TRBJ1-5; TRBD1 might be the D (5 bases). V lost 1 base, J lost 9 bases, and 19 bases lay in between. This CDR3 is built from 16 residues. Germline V gene lookup returns CDR1 SGHTA and CDR2 FQGNSA. Written as DNA, the CDR3 is TGTGCCAGCAGCTTAGGGGGGGGGACGCGCCACTCGCCCCAGCATTTT. Encoded protein: CASSLGGGTRHSPQHF.

This chain joins TRBV5-1 and TRBJ1-1; 8 nucleotides align to TRBD1. The CDR3 spans 12 residues. The V gene end was trimmed by 7 bases and the J gene end by 1 base; junction bases not matched to a gene: 0. The V gene's germline CDR1 is SGHRS and CDR2 YFSETQ. The CDR3 coding sequence is TGCGCCAGCGGGACAGGGAACACTGAAGCTTTCTTT. Its translation: CASGTGNTEAFF.

The chain combines TRBV30 with TRBJ1-2; D gene ambiguous. The V end was cut by 1 base, the J end by 4 bases, with 13 bases between. This CDR3 spans 14 amino acids. The germline V gene encodes CDR1 GTSNPN and CDR2 SVGIG (reference sequence). In nucleotides, the CDR3 is TGTGCCTGGAGTGCACAGTCGTTGGGCTATGGCTACACCTTC. Its translation: CAWSAQSLGYGYTF.

This sequence joins TRBV5-1 and TRBJ1-4, with D maybe TRBD1 (5 bases). The CDR3 is 16 amino acids. From germline, CDR1 is SGHRS and CDR2 YFSETQ. The ends were cut back, 0 bases at V and 3 bases at J, with 12 bases in the middle. The chain's CDR3 is CASSLEYRRSNEKLFF. The CDR3 coding sequence is TGCGCCAGCAGCTTGGAGTACAGGCGTTCTAATGAAAAACTGTTTTTT.

This rearrangement joins TRBV2 to TRBJ2-7; maybe TRBD1 (5 bases). The CDR3 sequence is 13 residues long. V lost 4 bases to trimming and J lost 1 base, with 8 bases between them. Germline V gene data show CDR1 as SNHLY and CDR2 as FYNNEI. The CDR3 sequence is CASSVRVSYEQYV. The CDR3 region has the DNA TGTGCCAGCAGTGTCAGGGTTTCCTACGAGCAGTACGTC.

The chain is built from TRBV7-3 and TRBJ2-7, with a weak D call TRBD2 (6 bases). Trimming pared 3 bases from V and 3 bases from J, leaving 9 bases between. This CDR3 contains 13 residues. Germline V gene lookup returns CDR1 SGHTA and CDR2 FQGTGA. The CDR3 DNA follows: TGTGCCAGCAGCTTCTCCGGGGGCTACGAGCAGTACTTC. It translates to CASSFSGGYEQYF.

This clone was seen just once. The chain uses TRBV5-1 and TRBJ2-7; 7 nucleotides line up with TRBD2. After removal of 4 bases from V and 5 bases from J, the junction contained 9 bases not matched to a gene. Germline assignment: CDR1 SGHRS and CDR2 YFSETQ. The CDR3 has 14 amino acids. The CDR3 is CASSQGRTSDEQYF. For the CDR3, the DNA is TGCGCCAGCAGCCAAGGCCGAACTAGCGACGAGCAGTACTTC. The whole variable domain, filled in from reference TRBV5-1 and TRBJ2-7, reads KAGVTQTPRYLIKTRGQQVTLSCSPISGHRSVSWYQQTPGQGLQFLFEYFSETQRNKGNFPGRFSGRQFSNSRSEMNVSTLELGDSALYLCASSQGRTSDEQYFGPGTRLTVT.

The chain uses TRBV14 and TRBJ1-6, with D unclear. V was clipped by 4 bases and J by 0 bases, with 10 bases between them. This CDR3 is 16 amino acids long. Germline CDR1 reads SGHDN; CDR2 reads FVKESK. This CDR3 is CASSRTRGSYNSPLHF. In DNA, the CDR3 is TGTGCCAGCAGCCGAACACGAGGCTCCTATAATTCACCCCTCCACTTT. Full variable domain (missing parts from reference TRBV14 and TRBJ1-6): EAGVTQFPSHSVIEKGQTVTLRCDPISGHDNLYWYRRVMGKEIKFLLHFVKESKQDESGMPNNRFLAERTGGTYSTLKVQPAELEDSGVYFCASSRTRGSYNSPLHFGNGTRLTVT.

This chain joins TRBV6-1 and TRBJ1-4, with 7 bases identical to TRBD1. With V trimmed by 4 bases and J by 7 bases, 6 bases remained unmatched. The germline V gene has CDR1 MNHNS and CDR2 SASEGT. The CDR3 extends over 14 amino acids. DNA of the CDR3: TGTGCCAGCAGTGGCTCGACAGGGAGTGAAAAACTGTTTTTT. As protein: CASSGSTGSEKLFF.

The gene calls are TRBV5-1 and TRBJ2-3; 7 bases fit TRBD2. This CDR3 has 15 residues. Germline loops: CDR1 SGHRS, CDR2 YFSETQ. V shed 7 bases, J shed 4 bases, and the junction held 12 bases outside the gene matches. The CDR3: CASRTSPVVADTQYF. CDR3 nucleotides: TGCGCCAGCCGGACTAGTCCGGTTGTCGCAGATACGCAGTATTTT. The full variable domain, rest sourced from reference TRBV5-1 and TRBJ2-3, is KAGVTQTPRYLIKTRGQQVTLSCSPISGHRSVSWYQQTPGQGLQFLFEYFSETQRNKGNFPGRFSGRQFSNSRSEMNVSTLELGDSALYLCASRTSPVVADTQYFGPGTRLTVL.

The rearrangement links TRBV19 to TRBJ2-2; TRBD2 might be the D (6 bases). The V gene's germline CDR1 is LNHDA and CDR2 SQIVND (reference sequence). Trimming stripped 3 bases from V and 4 bases from J, with 12 bases between. The CDR3 spans 15 residues. The CDR3 is CASSIQGGATGELFF. The DNA for the CDR3 is TGTGCCAGTAGTATCCAGGGAGGAGCCACCGGGGAGCTGTTTTTT.

This chain uses TRBV7-9 with TRBJ1-3; D is unclear. The V gene's germline CDR1 is SEHNR and CDR2 FQNEAQ (reference sequence). The CDR3 extends over 15 amino acids. V was shortened by 6 bases and J by 0 bases, with 12 bases between the two germline ends. The CDR3 is CASSSAAFSGNTIYF. The CDR3 nucleotides are TGTGCCAGCAGTAGTGCCGCCTTCTCTGGAAACACCATATATTTT.

The chain uses TRBV5-4 and TRBJ2-3, with D unclear. CDR3 length: 13 residues. V was cut by 5 bases and J by 2 bases, with 9 bases left in between. The germline gives CDR1 SGHNT, CDR2 YYREEE (reference sequence). CDR3 sequence: CASRPSYTDTQYF. CDR3 DNA: TGTGCCAGCAGGCCCTCCTACACAGATACGCAGTATTTT.